This T cell receptor beta chain was documented in a study of blood T cell repertoires in COVID-19. About the research overall: Both acute and convalescent COVID-19 samples were obtained from the United States, Italy and Spain.

Authors' methods: Amplifying reference gene primers gave estimates of nucleated cell counts. Sequencing was performed with immunoSEQ multiplex PCR; in TCRdb, only in-frame clones are kept and a portion is missing. V and J calls and clone size are copied from that table; D and trimming were computed from the DNA. This sample has approximately 140,000 clones, with around 84% found just once. Germline lookup yields CDR1 LNHDA and CDR2 SQIVND (reference sequence). The ends lost 7 bases at V and 3 bases at J; junction bases unmatched: 11. The CDR3 extends over 15 amino acids. The origin of this receptor is a human donor in a cohort sampled during active COVID-19. Material: peripheral blood. V is TRBV19 and J is TRBJ1-2; 7 bases line up with TRBD1. CDR3 sequence reads: CASIPGAGGHYGYTF. In DNA form, the CDR3 reads TGTGCCAGTATCCCAGGGGCAGGGGGGCACTATGGCTACACCTTC. The full variable domain, in which reference TRBV19 and TRBJ1-2 provide the parts outside the CDR3, is DGGITQSPKYLFRKEGQNVTLSCEQNLNHDAMYWYRQDPGQGLRLIYYSQIVNDFQKGDIAEGYSVSREKKESFPLTVTSAQKNPTAFYLCASIPGAGGHYGYTFGSGTRLTVV.